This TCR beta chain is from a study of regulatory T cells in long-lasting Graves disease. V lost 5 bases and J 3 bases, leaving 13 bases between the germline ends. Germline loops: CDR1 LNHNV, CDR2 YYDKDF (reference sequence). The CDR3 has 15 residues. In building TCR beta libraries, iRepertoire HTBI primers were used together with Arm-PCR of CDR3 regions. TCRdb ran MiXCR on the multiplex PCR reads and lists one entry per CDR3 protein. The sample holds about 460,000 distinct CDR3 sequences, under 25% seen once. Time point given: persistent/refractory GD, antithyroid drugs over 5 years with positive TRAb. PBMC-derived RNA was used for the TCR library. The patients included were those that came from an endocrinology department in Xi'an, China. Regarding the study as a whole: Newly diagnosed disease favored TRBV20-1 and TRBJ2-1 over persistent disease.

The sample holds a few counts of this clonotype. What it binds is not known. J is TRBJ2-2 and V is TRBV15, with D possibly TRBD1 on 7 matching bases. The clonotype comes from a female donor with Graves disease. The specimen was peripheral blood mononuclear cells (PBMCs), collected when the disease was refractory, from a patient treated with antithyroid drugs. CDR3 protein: CATSPGGGYTGELFF. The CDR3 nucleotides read TGTGCCACCAGCCCAGGGGGAGGATACACCGGGGAGCTGTTTTTT.